The 28 T cell receptor beta chains presented below share a single source sample, sequenced in a study of glioma-infiltrating T cells. TCR alpha and beta CDR3 regions were amplified from RNA using iRepertoire nested multiplex PCR. MiXCR was run by TCRdb on the multiplex PCR reads, yielding one entry per CDR3 protein. The sample contains some 180,000 distinct CDR3 sequences, more than 25% of which appear only once. Sequencing was carried out using glioma tissue, nonneoplastic brain tissue, or PBMCs (not recorded which). Source of these receptors: a human donor with low-grade glioma or glioblastoma, undergoing nonglioma brain surgery, or in good health (not recorded which).

This clonotype was recorded many times. The gene calls are TRBV28 and TRBJ2-7; the D is unclear. Trimming removed 10 bases from V and 1 base from J, with 17 bases in between. Germline assignment: CDR1 MDHEN and CDR2 SYDVKM. The length of the CDR3 is 14 residues. The DNA for the CDR3 is TGTGCCACTATGATCTATAGCCTTTCCTACGAGCAGTACTTC. Its translation is CATMIYSLSYEQYF.

In this sample, this clonotype turned up many times. The junction departs from germline at one end; a sequencing error may be responsible. The V gene is TRBV7-2, the J gene TRBJ2-5; D unresolved. CDR1 and CDR2 from the germline V gene are SGHTA and FQGNSA. The CDR3 spans 11 residues. CDR3 amino acids: CASSLLVTKYF. The CDR3 DNA follows: TGTGCCAGCAGCTTATTAGTGACCAAGTACTTC.

The sample holds many counts of this clonotype. This chain links TRBV7-8 with TRBJ1-5; no definite D call. CDR3 length: 11 residues. With 8 bases removed from V and 5 bases from J, the gap between germline ends came to 7 bases. Germline values: CDR1 SGHVS, CDR2 FQNEAQ. The CDR3 sequence: CASGYDQPQHF. The CDR3 DNA follows: TGTGCCAGCGGCTACGATCAGCCCCAGCATTTT. The variable domain in full, completed from reference TRBV7-8 and TRBJ1-5, reads GAGVSQSPRYKVAKRGQDVALRCDPISGHVSLFWYQQALGQGPEFLTYFQNEAQLDKSGLPSDRFFAERPEGSVSTLKIQRTQQEDSAVYLCASGYDQPQHFGDGTRLSIL.

This clonotype was observed at least ten times. The chain recombines TRBV6-5 with TRBJ1-1, with 7 nucleotides matching TRBD1. The CDR3 is made up of 15 amino acids. J was trimmed by 4 bases and V by 0 bases; bases with no gene match: 5. Germline loops: CDR1 MNHEY, CDR2 SVGAGI. CDR3 residues: CASSYSTTGRTEAFF. CDR3 nucleotides: TGTGCCAGCAGTTACTCAACGACAGGGCGCACTGAAGCTTTCTTT.

The chain has TRBV19 and TRBJ2-3, with 7 bases fitting TRBD1. The V and J ends lost 8 bases and 1 base, in that order; junction bases with no gene match: 6. Germline-derived CDR1 and CDR2 are LNHDA and SQIVND (reference sequence). The CDR3 covers 14 residues. CDR3 loop: CASPTGIGTDTQYF. The CDR3 DNA reads as TGTGCCAGTCCGACAGGGATCGGCACAGATACGCAGTATTTT. Full variable domain (remainder filled in from reference TRBV19 and TRBJ2-3): DGGITQSPKYLFRKEGQNVTLSCEQNLNHDAMYWYRQDPGQGLRLIYYSQIVNDFQKGDIAEGYSVSREKKESFPLTVTSAQKNPTAFYLCASPTGIGTDTQYFGPGTRLTVL.

The rearrangement uses TRBV12-5 and TRBJ2-7, with 9 bases matching TRBD1. Germline CDR1 reads LGHNT; CDR2 reads FRNRAP. The CDR3 has 14 residues. Losses at the gene ends were 6 bases for V and 4 bases for J; bases not matched to a gene: 7. This CDR3 reads CASGPGQGTYEQYF. In DNA form, the CDR3 reads TGTGCTAGTGGCCCGGGACAGGGAACTTACGAGCAGTACTTC.

This clonotype was observed at least ten times. This chain uses TRBV4-2 with TRBJ1-5; 9 positions match TRBD1. The ends lost 7 bases at V and 6 bases at J; junction bases unmatched: 10. The CDR3 spans 15 residues. Germline CDR1 is LGHNA and CDR2 is YNFKEQ. The CDR3 loop is CASNPGTGISQPQHF. As DNA, the CDR3 is TGTGCCAGCAACCCCGGGACAGGGATTAGTCAGCCCCAGCATTTT.

CDR3: CASSRTANQPQHF. As DNA, the CDR3 is TGTGCCAGCAGCCGGACAGCTAATCAGCCCCAGCATTTT. The V call is TRBV7-9, the J call TRBJ1-5; tentatively, D is TRBD1 (6 bases). In germline, CDR1 is SEHNR, CDR2 FQNEAQ (reference sequence). Trimming took 5 bases from V and 4 from J, leaving 9 bases between them. The CDR3 covers 13 residues.

This clonotype was found many times. V is TRBV3-1 and J is TRBJ2-1; no firm D call. V lost 2 bases and J 4 bases, leaving 12 bases between the germline ends. This CDR3 comprises 15 residues. Germline V gives CDR1 LGHDT, CDR2 YNNKEL (reference sequence). CDR3 region: CASSQWGSQYNEQFF. DNA for the CDR3: TGTGCCAGCAGCCAATGGGGTAGCCAATACAATGAGCAGTTCTTC.

Details on this clonotype: This clone may be a read error of a much larger clone one base away. The V and J genes are TRBV24-1 and TRBJ2-1; D is possibly TRBD1 (6 bases). CDR1 is KGHDR, CDR2 SFDVKD, per germline. This CDR3 region has 14 residues. The CDR3 is CTITDRSSYNEKFF. The CDR3 nucleotides read TGTACCATCACAGACAGGAGCTCCTACAATGAGAAGTTCTTC.

Turning to this clonotype: With a much larger clone just one base away, this may be a read error. The V call is TRBV5-4, the J call TRBJ2-5; D unresolved. Trimming took 0 bases from V and 1 from J, leaving 19 bases between them. The germline V gene encodes CDR1 SGHNT and CDR2 YYREEE (reference sequence). This CDR3 has 18 residues. The CDR3 region has the DNA TGTGCCAGCAGCTTGGCAGGTAAACGCCTGAGGACCCAAGAGACCCAGTACTTC. Protein: CASSLAGKRLRTQETQYF.

Ten or more counts support this clonotype. This rearrangement joins TRBV6-1 to TRBJ2-6; no reliable D call. CDR3 length equals 15 residues. V shed 6 bases and J shed 0 bases, with 9 bases lying between them. Per the germline V gene, CDR1 is MNHNS and CDR2 is SASEGT. CDR3 loop: CASRRSASGANVLTF. CDR3 in DNA: TGTGCCAGCAGGCGGTCGGCCTCTGGGGCCAACGTCCTGACTTTC.

The gene calls are TRBV18 and TRBJ2-3; the D gene is possibly TRBD1 (6 bases). The CDR3 spans 15 residues. CDR1 and CDR2 from the germline V gene are KGHSH and LQKENI. Trimming removed 2 bases at V and 2 bases at J, with 11 bases between. CDR3 DNA: TGTGCCAGCTCACCATCACAGGGAACCACAGATACGCAGTATTTT. Translating gives CASSPSQGTTDTQYF.

This clonotype was found a few times. It may be a read error: a sequence one base away is much more abundant. The chain is built from TRBV19 and TRBJ1-1, with D perhaps TRBD1 (5 bases). CDR3 length: 15 residues. Germline CDR1 reads LNHDA; CDR2 reads SQIVND (reference sequence). The V and J ends lost 5 bases and 7 bases respectively, with 20 bases between them. In DNA, the CDR3 is TGTGCCAGTAGTGTTGGAGCACCGGGACGGGGTGAAGCTTTCTTT. The encoded protein is CASSVGAPGRGEAFF.

This clonotype was counted at least ten times. J is TRBJ1-3 and V is TRBV7-6; D unresolved. This CDR3 region has 16 residues. Trimming removed 6 bases from V and 2 bases from J, with 17 bases in between. CDR1 and CDR2 from the germline V gene are SGHVS and FNYEAQ. For the CDR3, the DNA is TGTGCCAGCAGTCACGCTCGCCAGGTTACTGGAAACACCATATATTTT. Its translation is CASSHARQVTGNTIYF.

Note on this clonotype: It may be a read error: a sequence one base away is much more abundant. The chain links TRBV2 to TRBJ2-1, with D unresolved. Looked up from germline, CDR1 is SNHLY and CDR2 is FYNNEI. This CDR3 contains 13 residues. This CDR3 is CAGSEVVGNEQFF. The CDR3 DNA sequence: TGTGCCGGCAGTGAAGTGGTGGGCAATGAGCAGTTCTTC. Complete variable domain (other parts from reference TRBV2 and TRBJ2-1): EPEVTQTPSHQVTQMGQEVILRCVPISNHLYFYWYRQILGQKVEFLVSFYNNEISEKSEIFDDQFSVERPDGSNFTLKIRSTKLEDSAMYFCAGSEVVGNEQFFGPGTRLTVL.

Worth noting for this clonotype: Compared with germline, one end of the junction differs, possibly owing to a read error. This chain joins TRBV12-3 or TRBV12-4 and TRBJ1-1, with D perhaps matching TRBD1 (5 bases). The CDR3 has 14 residues. CDR3 region: CATSSSTGGTEAFF. The CDR3 region has the DNA TGTGCCACCAGTTCTTCCACGGGGGGCACTGAAGCTTTCTTT.

This clonotype came up many times. The V call is TRBV29-1, the J call TRBJ2-3; a possible D gene is TRBD1 (5 bases). CDR3 length: 12 residues. Germline lookup yields CDR1 SQVTM and CDR2 ANQGSEA. V dropped 7 bases and J dropped 0 bases, with 8 bases sitting between them. The CDR3 sequence: CSGDSSTDTQYF. CDR3 sequence (DNA): TGCAGCGGCGACAGTAGCACAGATACGCAGTATTTT.

In this sample, this clonotype turned up many times. The rearrangement links TRBV6-1 to TRBJ2-1; TRBD2 aligns across 8 bases. The CDR3 sequence is 15 residues long. After removal of 6 bases from V and 8 bases from J, the junction contained 12 bases not matched to a gene. Germline V lookup: CDR1 MNHNS, CDR2 SASEGT. The DNA of the CDR3 is TGTGCCAGCAGAGATAGCGGGACGACGAGGGATGAGCAGTTCTTC. Translated: CASRDSGTTRDEQFF.

This chain joins TRBV6-6 and TRBJ2-7, with 16 bases identical to TRBD2. The CDR3 sequence is 16 residues long. The ends lost 4 bases at V and 6 bases at J; junction bases unmatched: 6. CDR1 is MNHNY, CDR2 SVGAGI, per germline (reference sequence). The CDR3 sequence: CASSSGTSGRAGEQYF. The DNA for the CDR3 is TGTGCCAGCAGTTCCGGGACTAGCGGGAGGGCCGGCGAGCAGTACTTC.

This clonotype appeared many times. The chain uses TRBV4-1 and TRBJ2-1; D possibly matches TRBD1 or TRBD2 (6 bases each). CDR1 is MGHRA, CDR2 YSYEKL, per germline. Trimming took off 4 bases at V and 9 bases at J, with 19 bases between the two ends. The length of the CDR3 is 15 residues. The CDR3 region has the DNA TGCGCCAGCAGCCTTAATCCTGCGGGACAAAGTGAGCAGTTCTTC. Its protein is CASSLNPAGQSEQFF.

To note about this clonotype: This may stem from a read error, because a much larger clone lies one nucleotide away. This chain uses TRBV3-1 with TRBJ2-5; D might be TRBD2 (5 bases). This CDR3 spans 14 amino acids. With 0 bases removed from V and 2 bases from J, the gap between germline ends came to 7 bases. Germline lookup yields CDR1 LGHDT and CDR2 YNNKEL (reference sequence). CDR3 residues: CASSQEVAQETQYF. DNA of the CDR3: TGTGCCAGCAGCCAAGAGGTAGCGCAAGAGACCCAGTACTTC.

The chain has TRBV27 and TRBJ1-2, with TRBD1 matching 9 bases. J lost 6 bases, V lost 3 bases, and 5 bases had no gene match. The CDR3 loop spans 14 amino acids. CDR1 and CDR2 from the germline V gene are MNHEY and SMNVEV (reference sequence). The CDR3 spells CASSFGTGSDGYTF. In DNA, the CDR3 is TGTGCCAGCAGTTTCGGGACAGGGTCGGATGGCTACACCTTC.

In the case of this clonotype: A read error may be the cause here, since a much bigger clone is one base away. The rearrangement uses TRBV7-9 and TRBJ2-1, with D possibly being TRBD2 (5 bases). CDR1 is SEHNR and CDR2 is FQNEAQ in the germline V gene (reference sequence). The CDR3 length is 16 residues. CDR3 coding DNA: TGTGCCAGCAGCTTAACGGGAAGAGGCGGCTACAATGAGGAGTTCTTC. Translating gives CASSLTGRGGYNEEFF.

This clonotype was observed at least ten times. This chain joins TRBV6-1 and TRBJ1-5; 8 bases match TRBD1. Germline V gene sequence: CDR1 MNHNS, CDR2 SASEGT. Trimming cost V 5 bases and J 7 bases; bases outside gene matches: 13. CDR3 length: 16 residues. The CDR3 bases are TGTGCCAGCAGTTCGGTCCGAGGGACAGGTGACCAGCCCCAGCATTTT. This gives the protein CASSSVRGTGDQPQHF.

This clonotype was seen once. The conserved closing phenylalanine or tryptophan is absent in this CDR3, likely reflecting a read error. V gene TRBV6-9 combines with J gene TRBJ2-7; 9 bases fit TRBD2. Trimming cost V 4 bases and J 6 bases; bases outside gene matches: 10. This CDR3 spans 15 amino acids. Germline CDR1 is MNHGY and CDR2 is SVAAGI. For the CDR3, the DNA is TGTGCCAGCAGTTTCGGAGGGGCTAGCGGGATCGAGCAGTACTGC. This translates into CASSFGGASGIEQYC.

In its sample, this clonotype was seen once. The chain combines TRBV25-1 with TRBJ1-2; D is undetermined. The V end lost 9 bases, the J end lost 8 bases, and 19 bases lay between the germline ends. The CDR3 has 13 amino acids. Germline assignment: CDR1 MGHDK and CDR2 SYGVNS. CDR3: CASEWVTWKGYTF. The DNA of the CDR3 is TGTGCCAGTGAATGGGTGACGTGGAAGGGCTACACCTTC.

This clonotype was detected many times. The chain has TRBV4-2 and TRBJ1-2; D gene unclear. The germline CDR1 and CDR2 sequences are LGHNA and YNFKEQ. The V end was cut by 1 base, the J end by 8 bases, with 17 bases between. There are 15 residues in the CDR3. The CDR3 protein is CASSQGAAPPGGYTF. The CDR3 DNA reads as TGTGCCAGCAGCCAAGGAGCGGCGCCCCCCGGAGGCTACACCTTC.